The present T cell receptor (beta chain) was sequenced within a study of blood T cell repertoires in COVID-19. As for the study in general: T cells, B-cell-depleted T cells, or PBMCs supplied cDNA or gDNA.

The table came from immunoSEQ multiplex PCR; TCRdb's copy has only in-frame clones and leaves some out. The sample records roughly 380,000 clones, around 91% being singletons. While infection was still active, Seattle patients were enrolled and then followed longitudinally. The sample taken for sequencing was peripheral blood. The source of this sequence is a woman aged 40-49 years with COVID-19, enrolled during active disease.

The CDR3 sequence: CSVAPGTGGPYGYTF. CDR3 DNA: TGCAGCGTTGCCCCCGGGACAGGGGGCCCCTATGGCTACACCTTC. The V and J genes are TRBV29-1 and TRBJ1-2; 12 nucleotides match TRBD1. This CDR3 has 15 amino acids. Germline CDR1 reads SQVTM; CDR2 reads ANQGSEA. Unmatched junction bases numbered 7, after V lost 4 bases and J lost 4 bases.